The sequence of this T cell receptor beta chain was determined in a study of cytomegalovirus exposure and HLA in healthy donors. In the case of this clone: Its target is not known.

It was with 60 Vbeta and 13 Jbeta primers that the PCR ran. The assay was immunoSEQ multiplex PCR, and TCRdb's table has in-frame clones only and misses some. The sample yields some 150,000 clones, about 80% seen once. V trimming: 2 bases; J trimming: 7 bases; junction bases outside the gene matches: 4. CDR1 is SGHNT, CDR2 YYREEE, per germline (reference sequence). This CDR3 has 14 amino acids. Study conclusions and caveats: Usually a TCR sequence was rare, but some public TCRs were found in many donors. Later work found that TCR association rates differed between HLA loci; DRB1 had the most and HLA-C the fewest. A likely sequencing artifact accounted for one observed cluster of highly shared sequence variants. In a later analysis, donors in an Asian-associated ancestry cluster reportedly had fewer N-insertions in productive TCRs than the cohort mean.

Sequenced: PBMCs. This receptor was identified in a woman aged 45-65 years in good health and CMV-seropositive. J is TRBJ2-1 and V is TRBV5-4; 9 bases are a match to TRBD2. The CDR3: CASSFGTSQNEQFF. DNA for the CDR3: TGTGCCAGCAGCTTTGGGACTAGCCAAAATGAGCAGTTCTTC.